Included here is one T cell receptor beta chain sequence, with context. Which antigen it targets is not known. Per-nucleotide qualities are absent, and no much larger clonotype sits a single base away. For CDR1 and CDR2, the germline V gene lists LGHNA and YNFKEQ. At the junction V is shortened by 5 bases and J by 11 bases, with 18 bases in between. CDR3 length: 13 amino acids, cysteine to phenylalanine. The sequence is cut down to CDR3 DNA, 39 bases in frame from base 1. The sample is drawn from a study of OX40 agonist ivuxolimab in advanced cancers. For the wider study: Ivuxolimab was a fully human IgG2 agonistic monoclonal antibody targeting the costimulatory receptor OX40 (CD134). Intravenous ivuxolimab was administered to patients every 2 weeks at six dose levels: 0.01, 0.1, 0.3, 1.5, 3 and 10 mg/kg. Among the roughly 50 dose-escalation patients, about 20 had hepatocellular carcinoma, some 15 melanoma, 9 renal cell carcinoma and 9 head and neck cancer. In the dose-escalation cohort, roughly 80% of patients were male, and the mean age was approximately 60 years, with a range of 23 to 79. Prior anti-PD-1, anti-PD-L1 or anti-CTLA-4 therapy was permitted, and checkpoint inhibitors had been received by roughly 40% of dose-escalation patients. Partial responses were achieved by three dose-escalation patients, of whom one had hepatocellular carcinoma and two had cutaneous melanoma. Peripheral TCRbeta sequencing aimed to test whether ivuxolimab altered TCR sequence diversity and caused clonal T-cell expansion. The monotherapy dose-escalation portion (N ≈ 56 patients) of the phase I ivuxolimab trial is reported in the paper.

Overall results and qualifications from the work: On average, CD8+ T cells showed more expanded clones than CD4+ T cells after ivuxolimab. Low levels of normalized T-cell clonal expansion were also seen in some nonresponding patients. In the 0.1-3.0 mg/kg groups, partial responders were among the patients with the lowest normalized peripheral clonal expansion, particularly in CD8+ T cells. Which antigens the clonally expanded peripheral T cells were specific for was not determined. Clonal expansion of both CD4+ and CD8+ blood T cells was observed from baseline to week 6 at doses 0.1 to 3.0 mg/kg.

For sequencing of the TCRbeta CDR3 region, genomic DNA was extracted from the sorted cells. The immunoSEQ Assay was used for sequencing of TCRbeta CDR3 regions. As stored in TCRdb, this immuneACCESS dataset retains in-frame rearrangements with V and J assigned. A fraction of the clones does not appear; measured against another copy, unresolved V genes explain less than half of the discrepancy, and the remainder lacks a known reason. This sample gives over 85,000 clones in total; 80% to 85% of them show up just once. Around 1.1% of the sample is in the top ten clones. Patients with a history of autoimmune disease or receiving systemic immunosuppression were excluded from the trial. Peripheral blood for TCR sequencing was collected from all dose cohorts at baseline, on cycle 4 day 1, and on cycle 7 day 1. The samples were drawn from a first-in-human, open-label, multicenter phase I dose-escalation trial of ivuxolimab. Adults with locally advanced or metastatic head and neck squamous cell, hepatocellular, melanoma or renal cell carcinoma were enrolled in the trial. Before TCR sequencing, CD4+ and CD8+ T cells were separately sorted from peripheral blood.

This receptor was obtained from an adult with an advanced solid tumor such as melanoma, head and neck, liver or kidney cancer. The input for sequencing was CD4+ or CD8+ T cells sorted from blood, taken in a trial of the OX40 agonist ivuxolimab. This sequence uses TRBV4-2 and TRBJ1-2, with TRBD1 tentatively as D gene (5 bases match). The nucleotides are TGTGCCAGCAGCGAAGGCCGGGAGGGGAGGTACACCTTC. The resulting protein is CASSEGREGRYTF.